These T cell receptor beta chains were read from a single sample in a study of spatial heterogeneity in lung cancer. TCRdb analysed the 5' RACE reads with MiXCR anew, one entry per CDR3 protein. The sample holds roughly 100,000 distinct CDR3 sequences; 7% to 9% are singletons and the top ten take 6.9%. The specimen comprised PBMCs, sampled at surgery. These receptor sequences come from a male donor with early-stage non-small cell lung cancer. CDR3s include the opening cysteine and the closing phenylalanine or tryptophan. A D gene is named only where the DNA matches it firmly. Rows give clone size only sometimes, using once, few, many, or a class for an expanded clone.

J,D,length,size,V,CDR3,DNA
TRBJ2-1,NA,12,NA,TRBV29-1,CSPLVRYNEQFF,TGCAGCCCCCTGGTCCGATACAATGAGCAGTTCTTC
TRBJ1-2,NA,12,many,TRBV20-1,CSAPTGIYGYTF,TGCAGTGCTCCCACAGGGATCTATGGCTACACCTTC
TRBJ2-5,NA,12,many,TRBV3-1,CASSPTAGTQYF,TGTGCCAGCAGCCCTACGGCAGGGACCCAGTACTTC
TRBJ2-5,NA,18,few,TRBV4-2,CASSFGLGGDKIQETQYF,TGTGCCAGCAGCTTTGGATTGGGAGGGGACAAAATTCAAGAGACCCAGTACTTC
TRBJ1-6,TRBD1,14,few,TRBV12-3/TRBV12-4,CASSTDRGDSPLHF,TGTGCCAGCAGCACCGACAGGGGTGATTCACCCCTCCACTTT
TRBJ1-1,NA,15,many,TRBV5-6,CASSLVGGRFTEAFF,TGTGCCAGCAGCTTGGTTGGGGGGCGGTTCACTGAAGCTTTCTTT
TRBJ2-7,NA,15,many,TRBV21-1,CASTKTSTGLRRQYF,TGTGCCAGCACCAAAACTTCAACGGGACTGCGGAGGCAGTACTTC
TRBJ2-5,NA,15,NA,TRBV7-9,CASSFPLGDQETQYF,TGTGCCAGCAGCTTCCCGCTTGGGGACCAAGAGACCCAGTACTTC
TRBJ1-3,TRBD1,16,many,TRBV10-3,CAISARTGGERNTIYF,TGTGCCATCAGTGCGAGGACAGGGGGCGAGAGAAACACCATATATTTT
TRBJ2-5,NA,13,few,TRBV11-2,CASSLGWQETQYF,TGTGCCAGCAGCTTAGGGTGGCAAGAGACCCAGTACTTC
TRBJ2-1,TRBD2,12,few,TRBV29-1,CSVGGGRGEQFF,TGCAGCGTTGGAGGCGGGAGAGGTGAGCAGTTCTTC
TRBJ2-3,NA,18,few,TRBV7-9,CASSLALMWGKGADTQYF,TGTGCCAGCAGCTTAGCGCTTATGTGGGGCAAAGGAGCAGATACGCAGTATTTT
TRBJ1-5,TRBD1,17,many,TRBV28,CASSFRGQGGSNQPQHF,TGTGCCAGCAGTTTCCGGGGACAGGGAGGTAGCAATCAGCCCCAGCATTTT
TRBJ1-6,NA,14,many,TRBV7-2,CASSDLGPYSPLHF,TGTGCCAGCAGCGACTTAGGCCCGTATTCACCCCTCCACTTT
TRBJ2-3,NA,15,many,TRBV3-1,CASSPRTVSTDTQYF,TGTGCCAGCAGCCCCAGGACAGTATCCACAGATACGCAGTATTTT
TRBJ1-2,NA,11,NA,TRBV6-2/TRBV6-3,CASNQNYGYTF,TGTGCCAGCAACCAGAACTATGGCTACACCTTC
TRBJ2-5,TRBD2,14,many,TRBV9,CASSVLAGGETQYF,TGTGCCAGCAGCGTATTGGCGGGAGGTGAGACCCAGTACTTC
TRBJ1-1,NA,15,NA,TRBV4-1,CASSQDHSGGTEAFF,TGCGCCAGCAGCCAAGATCATTCGGGGGGCACTGAAGCTTTCTTT
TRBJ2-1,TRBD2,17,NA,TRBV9,CASSSRGLAGLYNEQFF,TGTGCCAGCAGCTCGCGTGGGCTAGCGGGTCTCTACAATGAGCAGTTCTTC
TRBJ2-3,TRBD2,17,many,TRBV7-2,CASSLRTSGASTDTQYF,TGTGCCAGCAGCTTAAGGACTAGCGGGGCTAGCACAGATACGCAGTATTTT
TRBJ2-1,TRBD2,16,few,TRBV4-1,CASSQIFGSGTNEQFF,TGCGCCAGCAGCCAGATTTTCGGTAGCGGGACCAATGAGCAGTTCTTC
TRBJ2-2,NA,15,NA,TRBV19,CASSIVRENTGELFF,TGTGCCAGTAGTATAGTACGGGAGAATACCGGGGAGCTGTTTTTT
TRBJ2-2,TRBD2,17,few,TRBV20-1,CSARAPTSGGLGRELFF,TGCAGTGCTAGAGCCCCGACTAGCGGGGGGCTTGGACGGGAGCTGTTTTTT
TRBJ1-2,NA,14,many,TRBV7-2,CASSYPSGVNGYTF,TGTGCCAGCAGCTATCCCTCAGGGGTAAACGGCTACACCTTC
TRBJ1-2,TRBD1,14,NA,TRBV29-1,CSALGQATDYGYTF,TGCAGCGCACTGGGACAGGCGACGGACTATGGCTACACCTTC
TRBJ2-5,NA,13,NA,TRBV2,CASELTNGETQYF,TGTGCCAGCGAACTCACTAACGGAGAGACCCAGTACTTC